What follows are 15 T cell receptor beta chains derived from one specimen sequenced in a study of spatial heterogeneity in lung cancer. TCRdb recomputed calls from the 5' RACE reads with MiXCR, one row per CDR3 protein. The sample shows 50,000 to 65,000 distinct CDR3 sequences, more than 7% of them seen only once. Indicated time point: sample taken at primary tumor resection. Unsorted whole RNA from tumor, nontumor lung or frozen PBMC underwent sequencing. This material consisted of PBMCs, taken at surgery. These receptors originate from a female donor with early-stage non-small cell lung cancer.

The chain employs TRBV5-4 and TRBJ1-6; 10 bases match TRBD1. J gave up 10 bases and V 4 bases, and 11 bases lay outside the gene matches. CDR1 and CDR2 from the germline V gene are SGHNT and YYREEE (reference sequence). There are 16 residues in the CDR3. The CDR3 DNA is TGTGCCAGCAGCCTGGGGGGCGGACAGGGGGAATCACCCCTCCACTTT. It codes for CASSLGGGQGESPLHF. The full variable domain, with the rest looked up from reference TRBV5-4 and TRBJ1-6, is ETGVTQSPTHLIKTRGQQVTLRCSSQSGHNTVSWYQQALGQGPQFIFQYYREEENGRGNFPPRFSGLQFPNYSSELNVNALELDDSALYLCASSLGGGQGESPLHFGNGTRLTVT.

This clonotype was counted a single time. One junction end does not reproduce the germline sequence, and a read error may be involved. CDR3 sequence reads: CVSSRDRGYNEQFF. CDR3 nucleotide sequence: TGTGTCAGCAGCCGGGACAGGGGGTACAATGAGCAGTTCTTC. This chain links TRBV6-2 or TRBV6-3 with TRBJ2-1; 11 nucleotides match TRBD1. The length of the CDR3 is 14 residues. The germline gives CDR1 MNHEY, CDR2 SVGEGT.

V and J are TRBV28 and TRBJ1-1, with D possibly matching TRBD1 (5 bases). The CDR3 sequence is 14 residues long. Germline lookup yields CDR1 MDHEN and CDR2 SYDVKM. V was trimmed by 3 bases and J by 4 bases, leaving 12 bases between them. This CDR3 reads CASSFRSRGTEAFF. CDR3 nucleotides: TGTGCCAGCAGTTTTCGATCTAGGGGCACTGAAGCTTTCTTT. The complete variable domain, with remaining parts taken from reference TRBV28 and TRBJ1-1, reads DVKVTQSSRYLVKRTGEKVFLECVQDMDHENMFWYRQDPGLGLRLIYFSYDVKMKEKGDIPEGYSVSREKKERFSLILESASTNQTSMYLCASSFRSRGTEAFFGQGTRLTVV.

This clonotype was seen ten or more times. V and J are TRBV18 and TRBJ1-4, with D hard to call. This CDR3 region has 14 residues. V was pared by 2 bases and J by 0 bases, with 4 bases between. The germline gives CDR1 KGHSH, CDR2 LQKENI. Written as DNA, the CDR3 is TGTGCCAGCTCACCAACGGCAACTAATGAAAAACTGTTTTTT. It encodes CASSPTATNEKLFF.

This clonotype was seen ten or more times. The rearrangement joins TRBV20-1 to TRBJ1-1, with a possible D match to TRBD1 (6 bases). Germline V lookup: CDR1 DFQATT, CDR2 SNEGSKA (reference sequence). Trimming took 3 bases from V and 5 from J, leaving 13 bases between them. The CDR3 has 13 amino acids. The CDR3 sequence is CSARWGRRTEAFF. The CDR3 nucleotides read TGCAGTGCTAGGTGGGGGCGAAGGACTGAAGCTTTCTTT.

This clonotype was found many times. Here the CDR3 DNA reads TGTGCCAGCAGAAAGAAAGATACGCAGTATTTT. The encoded protein is CASRKKDTQYF. V gene TRBV6-5 combines with J gene TRBJ2-3; no clear D. CDR1 is MNHEY and CDR2 is SVGAGI in the germline V gene. The CDR3 extends over 11 amino acids. V shed 6 bases and J shed 5 bases, with 6 bases lying between them.

This clonotype was seen only a few times. The V gene is TRBV5-1, the J gene TRBJ2-5; 9 bases map to TRBD2. The CDR3 extends over 16 amino acids. Germline V lookup: CDR1 SGHRS, CDR2 YFSETQ. J lost 4 bases, V lost 0 bases, and 7 bases had no gene match. CDR3: CASSLATTSGRETQYF. The CDR3 DNA reads TGCGCCAGCAGCTTGGCTACGACTAGCGGCAGAGAGACCCAGTACTTC. The full variable domain, its missing parts supplied by reference TRBV5-1 and TRBJ2-5, is KAGVTQTPRYLIKTRGQQVTLSCSPISGHRSVSWYQQTPGQGLQFLFEYFSETQRNKGNFPGRFSGRQFSNSRSEMNVSTLELGDSALYLCASSLATTSGRETQYFGPGTRLLVL.

This clonotype appeared many times. The CDR3 DNA sequence: TGTGCCAGCAGTGGGTCCCTTTCTAGCACAGATACGCAGTATTTT. Translated: CASSGSLSSTDTQYF. The chain uses TRBV27 and TRBJ2-3; D remains unclear. V was pared by 5 bases and J by 0 bases, with 12 bases between. This CDR3 comprises 15 residues. Germline V CDR1 and CDR2: MNHEY, SMNVEV (reference sequence).

This clonotype was observed a few times. The J gene is TRBJ2-6, the V gene TRBV11-1; the D is unclear. CDR1 is SGHAT, CDR2 FQDESV, per germline (reference sequence). V was trimmed by 2 bases and J by 0 bases, leaving 5 bases between them. There are 15 residues in the CDR3. CDR3 nucleotides: TGTGCCAGCAGCTTATCCGACTCTGGGGCCAACGTCCTGACTTTC. Amino acids: CASSLSDSGANVLTF.

This clonotype was observed a handful of times. CDR3 bases: TGTGCCAGCACCGGGACAGGGGGAAGAGCTTTCTTT. Its protein product is CASTGTGGRAFF. The chain joins TRBV27 to TRBJ1-1; 11 bases align to TRBD1. Trimming at V came to 7 bases and at J to 10 bases, leaving 5 bases not matched to a gene. Germline lookup yields CDR1 MNHEY and CDR2 SMNVEV (reference sequence). The CDR3 has 12 residues.

This clonotype was detected a few times. V and J are TRBV5-1 and TRBJ2-3; 9 positions match TRBD2. Germline trimming cut 0 bases from V and 4 bases from J; bases unmatched to any gene: 3. This CDR3 region has 15 residues. Germline-derived CDR1 and CDR2 are SGHRS and YFSETQ. The CDR3 DNA reads TGCGCCAGCAGCTTGGGCGGGGGGGCCCCAGATACGCAGTATTTT. This codes for CASSLGGGAPDTQYF.

This clonotype was observed many times. The chain is built from TRBV27 and TRBJ1-2; D is possibly TRBD1 (5 bases). This CDR3 is built from 13 residues. The ends were cut back, 3 bases at V and 5 bases at J, with 10 bases in the middle. The germline CDR1 and CDR2 sequences are MNHEY and SMNVEV (reference sequence). The CDR3 reads CASSLGRRYGYTF. The CDR3 DNA reads as TGTGCCAGCAGTTTGGGACGGAGATATGGCTACACCTTC.

This clonotype was detected a few times. The gene calls are TRBV5-1 and TRBJ1-5, with 12 nucleotides matching TRBD1. CDR3 length: 18 residues. Germline V lookup: CDR1 SGHRS, CDR2 YFSETQ. J gave up 5 bases and V 4 bases, and 13 bases lay outside the gene matches. DNA of the CDR3: TGCGCCAGCAGCCCCGGGACAGGGGGCCCCGGGTCGCATCAGCCCCAGCATTTT. Protein sequence: CASSPGTGGPGSHQPQHF.

At least ten counts were recorded for this clonotype. The rearrangement uses TRBV18 and TRBJ1-2; the D is unclear. The V gene lost 3 bases and the J gene lost 2 bases, with 4 bases spanning the gap. The CDR3 spans 12 residues. The germline gives CDR1 KGHSH, CDR2 LQKENI. CDR3 bases: TGTGCCAGCTCACCCGAGAACTATGGCTACACCTTC. Amino acid sequence: CASSPENYGYTF.

This clonotype was seen more than once but under ten times. In this CDR3 the conserved last residue, phenylalanine or tryptophan, is missing, so a read error is likely. The DNA is omitted, as the CDR3 cannot be located on it reliably, and the CDR3 follows TCRdb's listing. This chain uses TRBV24-1 with TRBJ2-1; TRBD2 reflects the table's D call only, with no check against the DNA. The CDR3 adds up to 12 amino acids, both ends counted. Per germline, CDR1 KGHDR and CDR2 SFDVKD. The CDR3 sequence is CATSPDLINWAR.